These 4 T cell receptor beta chains originate from one sample sequenced in a study of response to subunit inactivated influenza vaccine (dated by TCRdb to 2016 to 2018). To prepare the library, RT-PCR was applied. TCRdb shows the sequencer as Illumina HiSeq 2500. TCRdb cleaned the public reads at Q25 with fastp, built clones with MiXCR and kept in-frame beta chains. Identical CDR3 proteins give one entry, which carries the most common genes and DNA. The table for this sample lists approximately 530,000 distinct CDR3 sequences; around 13% of them were counted only once. The ten top clones hold around 13% of the sample. According to the study, the label for this sample's time point signals: 40 to 45 days after influenza vaccine administration. The input for sequencing was PBMCs from blood, taken 40 to 50 days after vaccination. The origin of the receptors is a man in his fifties who received an inactivated influenza vaccine. Donor details come from another sample of the same person, matched by shared clones.

CDR3 region: CASKDRTSTDTQYF. The CDR3 nucleotides are TGTGCCAGCAAGGACCGAACAAGCACAGATACGCAGTATTTT. The chain uses TRBV7-2 and TRBJ2-3; D uncertain. The ends were cut back, 7 bases at V and 0 bases at J, with 11 bases in the middle. CDR3 length: 14 amino acids. Germline loops: CDR1 SGHTA, CDR2 FQGNSA.

In regard to this clonotype: This may stem from a read error, because a much larger clone lies one nucleotide away. V gene TRBV10-3 combines with J gene TRBJ2-5; D is ambiguous. Trimming cost V 7 bases and J 4 bases, with 13 bases left between them. Germline CDR1 is ENHRY and CDR2 is SYGVKD. CDR3 size: 13 residues. The CDR3 bases are TGTGCCATCACTCGTTACGGGTCAGAGACCCAGTACTTC. Its translation: CAITRYGSETQYF.

This clonotype has ten or more counts. The CDR3 bases are TGTGCCAGCAGTCCTGCTTGGTCTGGCTACACCTTC. Translated, it gives CASSPAWSGYTF. The genes are TRBV6-2 or TRBV6-3 and TRBJ1-2; no reliable D call. The CDR3 runs to 12 residues. With 5 bases removed from V and 7 bases from J, the gap between germline ends came to 11 bases. CDR1 is MNHEY and CDR2 is SVGEGT in the germline V gene.

This clonotype has more than one count but fewer than ten. The chain combines TRBV6-5 with TRBJ2-1, with 12 nucleotides matching TRBD2. Germline CDR1 is MNHEY and CDR2 is SVGAGI. The J segment lost 10 bases and the V segment lost 2 bases, leaving 9 bases of the junction unmatched. This CDR3 spans 16 amino acids. CDR3 sequence: CASSYRRLAGVLEQFF. The CDR3 DNA reads TGTGCCAGCAGTTACCGGAGACTAGCGGGAGTCTTAGAGCAGTTCTTC.